This is a list of T cell receptor beta chains from one sample in a study of identical twins. TCRdb called the 5' RACE reads again in MiXCR, with one record for every CDR3 protein. The sample has 350,000 or so distinct CDR3 sequences, over 9% seen once. The same data also went into a second study, on yellow fever vaccine responses in identical twins.

Sequences were obtained from CD8+ T cells sorted from blood. These TCRs come from a woman between 18 and 29 years old in good health. The conserved cysteine and the conserved F or W are not part of the CDR3 here. The D gene is left open where the match is weak. Not all rows give a size; the values are once, few, many and, for expanded clones, a class.

TRBJ2-2 | TRBV7-9 | - | few | ASSDLGGQVGSGELF
TRBJ2-7 | TRBV15 | - | few | ATSRDGGGGYGIEQY
TRBJ1-2 | TRBV11-2 | - | - | ASSLEWTESNGYT
TRBJ2-7 | TRBV12-3/TRBV12-4 | TRBD1 | few | ASSSPGQGVYEQY
TRBJ2-7 | TRBV20-1 | - | - | SAGLQGREQY
TRBJ2-1 | TRBV28 | - | many | ASSFGQGRGHNEQF
TRBJ1-1 | TRBV2 | TRBD1 | few | ASSYPGQLTDTEAF
TRBJ2-7 | TRBV4-1 | - | many | ASNQDWNEQY
TRBJ2-3 | TRBV7-9 | - | - | ASSQPPPGNTDTQY
TRBJ2-1 | TRBV15 | - | many | ATSTGVNEQF
TRBJ2-1 | TRBV5-6 | - | - | ASSLRDLLAEQF
TRBJ1-4 | TRBV7-9 | - | many | ASSTHQGTTNEKLF
TRBJ1-1 | TRBV6-1 | TRBD1 | few | ASSPRTGEPTEAF
TRBJ2-1 | TRBV28 | - | - | ASSWPHTTEF
TRBJ2-1 | TRBV6-5 | - | few | ASSYSGGDYNEQF
TRBJ1-6 | TRBV12-3/TRBV12-4 | - | - | ASKESSYNSPLH
TRBJ2-1 | TRBV15 | - | - | ATSRGSSVSDNEQF
TRBJ2-1 | TRBV10-3 | - | many | AISESQGGGPYNEQF
TRBJ2-2 | TRBV25-1 | - | many | ASSLTVGTGELF
TRBJ2-2 | TRBV24-1 | - | - | ATSDSRASSNTGELF
TRBJ2-2 | TRBV5-8 | - | - | ASSLVEWVTGELF
TRBJ2-1 | TRBV7-8 | TRBD2 | few | ASSYASSGTYNEQF
TRBJ2-1 | TRBV27 | - | - | ASSLQFSYNEQF
TRBJ2-1 | TRBV3-1 | TRBD2 | - | ASSHPTSGGDNEQF
TRBJ2-2 | TRBV7-7 | TRBD1 | - | ASSSRTGRNTGELF
TRBJ2-1 | TRBV20-1 | TRBD2 | - | CARATTSGSYNEQF
TRBJ2-1 | TRBV2 | - | few | ATQGMYNEQF
TRBJ2-7 | TRBV18 | - | few | ASSPGGLEPTYPIEQY
TRBJ2-1 | TRBV11-1 | TRBD2 | few | ASSLYGTSGSSSYNEQF
TRBJ2-1 | TRBV5-1 | TRBD2 | - | ASSFPLLERGNEQF
TRBJ2-3 | TRBV27 | TRBD2 | - | ASTYGLAGANTQY
TRBJ2-2 | TRBV3-1 | - | few | ASSREIPNTGELF
TRBJ2-1 | TRBV5-1 | TRBD1 | many | ASSFRDRGVGNEQF
TRBJ2-3 | TRBV5-6 | - | once | ASSLDTRVRDTDTQY
TRBJ2-7 | TRBV7-8 | TRBD2 | - | ASSAGLALYEQY
TRBJ2-2 | TRBV3-1 | - | - | ASSRQVAGTGELF
TRBJ2-1 | TRBV5-8 | - | - | ASTLTGNEQF
TRBJ2-7 | TRBV6-1 | - | - | ASTTIVDKIYEQY
TRBJ2-1 | TRBV29-1 | TRBD2 | few | SVVPSGYNEQF
TRBJ2-1 | TRBV6-5 | - | - | ASSYSRGLGQF